This entry is about one T cell receptor (beta chain). The antigen is not known. Clones were sequenced by immunoSEQ multiplex PCR, and TCRdb holds only the in-frame ones, with some missing. The sample lists approximately 190,000 clones, 87% occurring once. The CDR3 sequence is 15 residues long. Germline V lookup: CDR1 SGHKS, CDR2 YYEKEE (reference sequence). Deletions cut 4 bases from V and 1 base from J, with 14 bases between. These data originate in a study of T cell responses to AZD1222 COVID-19 vaccine. Study-wide points: Only a handful of AZD1222 recipients, several in all, had baseline seropositivity.

The sample consisted of peripheral blood, taken on day 0 of MenACWY control vaccination. The origin of this receptor is an adult in good health. The V call is TRBV5-5, the J call TRBJ1-1; tentative D call: TRBD1 (5 bases). This chain's CDR3 is CASSVQAGPNTEAFF. DNA of the CDR3: TGTGCCAGCAGCGTTCAGGCGGGACCGAACACTGAAGCTTTCTTT.